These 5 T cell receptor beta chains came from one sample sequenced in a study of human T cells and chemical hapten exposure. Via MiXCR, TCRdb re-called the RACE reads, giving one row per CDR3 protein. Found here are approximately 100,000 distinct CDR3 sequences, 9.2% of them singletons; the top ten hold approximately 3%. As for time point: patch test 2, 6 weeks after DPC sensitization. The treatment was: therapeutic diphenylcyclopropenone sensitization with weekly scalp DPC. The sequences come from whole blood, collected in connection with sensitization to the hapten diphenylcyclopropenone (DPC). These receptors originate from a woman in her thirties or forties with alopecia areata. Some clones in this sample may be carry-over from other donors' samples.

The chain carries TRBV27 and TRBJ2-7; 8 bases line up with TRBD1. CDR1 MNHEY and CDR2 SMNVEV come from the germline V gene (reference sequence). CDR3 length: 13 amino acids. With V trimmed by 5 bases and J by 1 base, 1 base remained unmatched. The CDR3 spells CASSTGGSYEQYF. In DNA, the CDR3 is TGTGCCAGCAGTACAGGGGGATCCTACGAGCAGTACTTC.

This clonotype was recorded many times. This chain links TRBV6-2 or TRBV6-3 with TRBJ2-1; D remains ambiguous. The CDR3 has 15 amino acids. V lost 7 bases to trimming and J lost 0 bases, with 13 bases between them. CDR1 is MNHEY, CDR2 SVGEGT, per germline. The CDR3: CASINALSSYNEQFF. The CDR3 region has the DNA TGTGCCAGCATCAACGCACTTAGCTCCTACAATGAGCAGTTCTTC.

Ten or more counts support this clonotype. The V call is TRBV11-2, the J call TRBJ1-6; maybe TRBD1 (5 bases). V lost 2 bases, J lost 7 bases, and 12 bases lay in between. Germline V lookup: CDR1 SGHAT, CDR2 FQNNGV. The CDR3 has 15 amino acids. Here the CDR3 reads CASSLQTGGNSPLHF. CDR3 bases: TGTGCCAGCAGCTTACAAACAGGAGGGAATTCACCCCTCCACTTT. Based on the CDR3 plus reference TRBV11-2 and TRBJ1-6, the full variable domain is EAGVAQSPRYKIIEKRQSVAFWCNPISGHATLYWYQQILGQGPKLLIQFQNNGVVDDSQLPKDRFSAERLKGVDSTLKIQPAKLEDSAVYLCASSLQTGGNSPLHFGNGTRLTVT.

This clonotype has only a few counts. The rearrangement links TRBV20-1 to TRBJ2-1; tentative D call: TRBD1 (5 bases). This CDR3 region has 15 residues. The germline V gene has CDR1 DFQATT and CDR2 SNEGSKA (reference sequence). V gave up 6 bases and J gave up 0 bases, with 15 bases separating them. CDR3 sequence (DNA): TGCAGTGCCCCGACAGTCCCGAGCTCCTACAATGAGCAGTTCTTC. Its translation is CSAPTVPSSYNEQFF.

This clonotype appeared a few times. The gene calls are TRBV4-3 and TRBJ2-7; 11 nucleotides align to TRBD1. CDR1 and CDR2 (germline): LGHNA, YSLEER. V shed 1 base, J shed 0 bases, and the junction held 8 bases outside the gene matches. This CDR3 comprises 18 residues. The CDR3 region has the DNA TGCGCCAGCAGCCAAGGTTGGACAGGGGGCTTACCCTCCTACGAGCAGTACTTC. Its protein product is CASSQGWTGGLPSYEQYF.